The sequence of this T cell receptor (beta chain) was determined in a study of T cell repertoires in cytomegalovirus infection. Study at large: Use of recently identified HLA-C-restricted and well-studied HLA-B-restricted CMV epitopes was part of the study. Both CMV infection and a matching HLA type were indicated by public TCR beta signatures.

In TCRdb, the reads were re-called with MiXCR into one record per CDR3 protein. The sample records about 310,000 distinct CDR3 sequences, approximately 25% being singletons. Study-level points and caveats: Clonotype analysis showed dominance of the ex vivo response by HLA-C-restricted CMV-specific TCR beta clonotypes.

The CDR3 has 16 amino acids. In germline, CDR1 is SGDLS, CDR2 YYNGEE. Trimming removed 1 base from V and 1 base from J, with 13 bases in between. This clonotype was seen a handful of times. Its antigen is currently unknown. This TCR was recovered from a human donor in good health (CMV status not recorded). Some clones in this sample may be carry-over from other donors' samples. The gene calls are TRBV9 and TRBJ2-3; no clear D. The source was cultured PBMCs, collected from culture after CMV antigen stimulation. This CDR3 is CASSVSPRPGTDTQYF. CDR3 nucleotide sequence: TGTGCCAGCAGCGTATCCCCCCGGCCGGGCACAGATACGCAGTATTTT.